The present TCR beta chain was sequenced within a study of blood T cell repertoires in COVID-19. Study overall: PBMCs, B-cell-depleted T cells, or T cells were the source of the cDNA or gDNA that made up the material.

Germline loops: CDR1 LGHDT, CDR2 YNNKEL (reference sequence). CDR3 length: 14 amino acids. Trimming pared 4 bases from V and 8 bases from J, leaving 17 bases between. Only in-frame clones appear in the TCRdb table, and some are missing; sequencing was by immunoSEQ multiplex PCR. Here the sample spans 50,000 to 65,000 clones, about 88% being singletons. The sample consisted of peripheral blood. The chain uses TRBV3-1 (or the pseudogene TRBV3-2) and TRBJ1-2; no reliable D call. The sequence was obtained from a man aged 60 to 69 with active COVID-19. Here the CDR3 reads CASSLGPRGPGYTF. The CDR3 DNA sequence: TGTGCCAGCAGCCTTGGGCCCCGGGGTCCGGGCTACACCTTC.